This TCR beta chain was profiled in a study of blood T cell repertoires in COVID-19. About the study: The United States, Italy and Spain provided the acute and convalescent COVID-19 samples. PBMCs, B-cell-depleted T cells, or T cells were the source of the cDNA or gDNA that made up the material.

As processed by the authors: Nucleated cell counts were estimated from reference gene primer amplification. Generated by immunoSEQ multiplex PCR, the TCRdb table keeps only in-frame clones and is missing some. For V, J and clone size, that table is used; D and trimming come from the DNA. The sample holds around 160,000 clones; approximately 83% are singletons and the top ten take around 8%. The CDR3 runs to 14 residues. Sequencing was done on a sample of peripheral blood. The chain combines TRBV21-1 with TRBJ2-7; the table's D call of TRBD1 was not tested on the DNA. TRBV21-1 is annotated as a pseudogene. This clonotype was sampled from an older woman with COVID-19, enrolled during active disease. CDR3 protein: CASSRGQLTYEQYF. The CDR3 DNA reads TGTGCCAGCAGCAGAGGACAGTTGACCTACGAGCAGTACTTC.